These 25 T cell receptor beta chains came from one sample sequenced in a study of control samples from healthy donors and cancer patients. The assay was immunoSEQ multiplex PCR, and TCRdb's table has in-frame clones only and misses some. Of 100,000 to 150,000 clones in the sample, around nine tenths were seen once. Sequencing used blood. The receptors come from a man aged 45 to 65 in good health.

The chain recombines TRBV9 with TRBJ2-2, with D possibly matching TRBD1 (6 bases). Trimming shortened V by 3 bases and J by 1 base, and 13 bases separated the two germline ends. There are 16 residues in the CDR3. Germline CDR1 SGDLS, CDR2 YYNGEE. CDR3 region: CASSGGSGQNTGELFF. In DNA, the CDR3 is TGTGCCAGCAGCGGAGGTTCGGGACAGAACACCGGGGAGCTGTTTTTT. Using reference TRBV9 and TRBJ2-2 for the parts outside the CDR3, the full variable domain is DSGVTQTPKHLITATGQRVTLRCSPRSGDLSVYWYQQSLDQGLQFLIQYYNGEERAKGNILERFSAQQFPDLHSELNLSSLELGDSALYFCASSGGSGQNTGELFFGEGSRLTVL.

The V call is TRBV14, the J call TRBJ2-3; TRBD2 matches 9 bases. The CDR3 covers 18 residues. The V and J ends lost 3 bases and 0 bases, in that order; junction bases with no gene match: 10. Germline V gives CDR1 SGHDN, CDR2 FVKESK. The CDR3 region has the DNA TGTGCCAGCAGCCATCGCAGCGGGGGGCCTTCTAGCACAGATACGCAGTATTTT. Amino acids: CASSHRSGGPSSTDTQYF.

The chain couples TRBV11-3 to TRBJ2-1; TRBD2 aligns across 8 bases. With V trimmed by 1 base and J by 7 bases, 12 bases remained unmatched. The length of the CDR3 is 17 residues. Germline V lookup: CDR1 SGHNT, CDR2 YENEEA. The DNA for the CDR3 is TGTGCCAGCAGCTTAGGTCCCGGGAGGGAACGGTCAAATGAGCAGTTCTTC. This encodes CASSLGPGRERSNEQFF.

J is TRBJ1-2 and V is TRBV7-9; weak D call: TRBD1 (5 bases). The CDR3 sequence is 12 residues long. CDR1 is SEHNR and CDR2 is FQNEAQ in the germline V gene (reference sequence). V was pared by 5 bases and J by 4 bases, with 8 bases between. The CDR3 nucleotides read TGTGCCAGCAGCCTCGGGGCCTATGGCTACACCTTC. Amino acids: CASSLGAYGYTF.

This chain links TRBV28 with TRBJ2-7; tentatively, D is TRBD1 (6 bases). Deletions cut 8 bases from V and 8 bases from J, with 13 bases between. CDR1 and CDR2 from the germline V gene are MDHEN and SYDVKM. There are 11 residues in the CDR3. The CDR3 loop is CASARGGQQYF. The CDR3 DNA reads TGTGCCAGCGCACGAGGGGGACAGCAGTACTTC.

This clone was detected a few times. CDR3 nucleotide sequence: TGTGCCAGCAGTGAAGTGGGATACGAGCAGTACTTC. Its translation is CASSEVGYEQYF. The chain recombines TRBV6-1 with TRBJ2-7, with D hard to call. V was pared by 1 base and J by 4 bases, with 5 bases between. This CDR3 is 12 amino acids long. Germline CDR1 reads MNHNS; CDR2 reads SASEGT.

V and J are TRBV7-9 and TRBJ2-7, with 8 bases aligning to TRBD1. This CDR3 has 14 amino acids. V lost 4 bases, J lost 0 bases, and 2 bases stayed unmatched. CDR1 and CDR2 from the germline V gene are SEHNR and FQNEAQ (reference sequence). The CDR3 DNA follows: TGTGCCAGCAGCTCCGACAGGGGCTCCTACGAGCAGTACTTC. This encodes CASSSDRGSYEQYF.

The rearrangement uses TRBV28 and TRBJ1-6, with 11 bases lining up with TRBD1. From germline, CDR1 is MDHEN and CDR2 SYDVKM. V lost 6 bases and J lost 1; bases outside the gene matches: 11. There are 19 residues in the CDR3. This chain's CDR3 is CASSSGTGGYVSYNSPLHF. CDR3 nucleotides: TGTGCCAGCAGCTCCGGGACAGGGGGTTATGTTTCCTATAATTCACCCCTCCACTTT. Looking up the rest from reference TRBV28 and TRBJ1-6 gives the full variable domain: DVKVTQSSRYLVKRTGEKVFLECVQDMDHENMFWYRQDPGLGLRLIYFSYDVKMKEKGDIPEGYSVSREKKERFSLILESASTNQTSMYLCASSSGTGGYVSYNSPLHFGNGTRLTVT.

The V and J genes are TRBV20-1 and TRBJ1-5; no reliable D call. V was cut by 3 bases and J by 2 bases, with 8 bases left in between. The CDR3 loop spans 13 amino acids. Germline V gene data show CDR1 as DFQATT and CDR2 as SNEGSKA (reference sequence). CDR3 nucleotides: TGCAGTGCTAGTCCTGGGGGCAATCAGCCCCAGCATTTT. Its translation: CSASPGGNQPQHF.

As regards this clone: Just one base apart from a much larger clone, this may be a read error. The V and J genes are TRBV11-3 and TRBJ2-7, with a tentative D call TRBD1 (6 bases). Germline V CDR1 and CDR2: SGHNT, YENEEA. The CDR3 is made up of 12 amino acids. CDR3 loop: CASSLSGAERYF. The CDR3 DNA sequence: TGTGCCAGCAGCTTATCAGGGGCCGAGCGGTACTTC.

The gene calls are TRBV5-8 and TRBJ1-2, with TRBD1 matching 7 bases. The CDR3 runs 15 residues. With 5 bases clipped from V and 6 bases from J, the junction kept 13 bases outside the gene matches. CDR1 SGHTS and CDR2 YDEGEE come from the germline V gene. The CDR3 region has the DNA TGTGCCAGCAGTTACCTTGGGACAGAGCGCGATGGCTACACCTTC. This translates into CASSYLGTERDGYTF. Full variable domain (outside the CDR3, taken from reference TRBV5-8 and TRBJ1-2): EAGVTQSPTHLIKTRGQQATLRCSPISGHTSVYWYQQALGLGLQFLLWYDEGEERNRGNFPPRFSGRQFPNYSSELNVNALELEDSALYLCASSYLGTERDGYTFGSGTRLTVV.

The chain couples TRBV4-1 to TRBJ1-6, with 9 bases aligning to TRBD1. V lost 1 base, J lost 5 bases, and 3 bases stayed unmatched. Germline CDR1 is MGHRA and CDR2 is YSYEKL. This CDR3 spans 16 amino acids. The CDR3 nucleotides read TGCGCCAGCAGCCAAGTTTGGGACAGGGATAATTCACCCCTCCACTTT. This codes for CASSQVWDRDNSPLHF.

The V call is TRBV12-3 or TRBV12-4, the J call TRBJ1-4; D gene ambiguous. CDR3 length: 13 amino acids. V lost 3 bases and J lost 5, with 7 bases in between. Written as DNA, the CDR3 is TGTGCCAGCAGTTTTGGCGGAAATGAAAAACTGTTTTTT. Translating gives CASSFGGNEKLFF.

This chain links TRBV19 with TRBJ1-3, with 8 bases identical to TRBD1. Germline V CDR1 and CDR2: LNHDA, SQIVND (reference sequence). After removal of 2 bases from V and 0 bases from J, the junction contained 9 bases not matched to a gene. The CDR3 has 18 residues. Here the CDR3 reads CASSIFPGQVHSGNTIYF. The CDR3 DNA sequence: TGTGCCAGTAGTATATTTCCGGGACAGGTGCACTCTGGAAACACCATATATTTT.

Here the CDR3 reads CASSQVGGSLGTQYF. The CDR3 DNA is TGTGCCAGCAGCCAAGTCGGGGGCTCGCTTGGGACCCAGTACTTC. The chain carries TRBV3-1 (or the pseudogene TRBV3-2) and TRBJ2-5, with D perhaps assigned TRBD1 or TRBD2 (6 bases each). This CDR3 region has 15 residues. The germline gives CDR1 LGHDT, CDR2 YNNKEL (reference sequence). Between the trimmed V and J ends, which lost 1 base and 7 bases, there was a span of 16 bases.

The genes are TRBV5-1 and TRBJ1-5; the D is unclear. The CDR3 length is 14 residues. Looked up from germline, CDR1 is SGHRS and CDR2 is YFSETQ. The V end lost 0 bases, the J end lost 2 bases, and 6 bases lay between the germline ends. This CDR3 reads CASSLDSGNQPQHF. The CDR3 bases are TGCGCCAGCAGCTTGGACAGCGGCAATCAGCCCCAGCATTTT.

The gene calls are TRBV27 and TRBJ2-5; 9 nucleotides line up with TRBD2. The germline V gene encodes CDR1 MNHEY and CDR2 SMNVEV (reference sequence). This CDR3 is built from 15 residues. The V gene end was trimmed by 9 bases and the J gene end by 5 bases; junction bases not matched to a gene: 13. The CDR3 here is CASKRGASVLETQYF. The CDR3 DNA is TGTGCCAGTAAGCGGGGGGCCAGTGTTTTGGAGACCCAGTACTTC.

The rearrangement uses TRBV3-1 (or the pseudogene TRBV3-2) and TRBJ2-7, with D uncertain. The V and J ends lost 0 bases and 3 bases respectively, with 6 bases between them. Germline assignment: CDR1 LGHDT and CDR2 YNNKEL (reference sequence). This CDR3 is built from 13 residues. In nucleotides, the CDR3 is TGTGCCAGCAGCCAAGACCTACTCTACGAGCAGTACTTC. Protein product: CASSQDLLYEQYF.

V usage is TRBV28 and J usage is TRBJ2-1; TRBD1 matches 8 bases. Unmatched junction bases numbered 7, after V lost 3 bases and J lost 3 bases. This CDR3 is built from 16 residues. Germline CDR1 and CDR2: MDHEN and SYDVKM. The CDR3 sequence is CASSLPTGGSYNEQFF. The CDR3 nucleotides are TGTGCCAGCAGTTTGCCAACAGGGGGGAGCTACAATGAGCAGTTCTTC.

The rearrangement joins TRBV30 to TRBJ1-1; D uncertain. The CDR3 is 13 residues long. The germline V gene encodes CDR1 GTSNPN and CDR2 SVGIG (reference sequence). V lost 2 bases to trimming and J lost 1 base, with 8 bases between them. CDR3 sequence reads: CAWSPRRNTEAFF. Written as DNA, the CDR3 is TGTGCCTGGAGTCCTCGGCGGAACACTGAAGCTTTCTTT. The variable domain in full, with the rest retrieved from reference TRBV30 and TRBJ1-1, is SQTIHQWPATLVQPVGSPLSLECTVEGTSNPNLYWYRQAAGRGLQLLFYSVGIGQISSEVPQNLSASRPQDRQFILSSKKLLLSDSGFYLCAWSPRRNTEAFFGQGTRLTVV.

The CDR3 loop reads CASSRTTGAGEQYF. The CDR3 DNA follows: TGTGCCAGCAGCCGAACGACAGGGGCCGGCGAGCAGTACTTC. The rearrangement joins TRBV7-9 to TRBJ2-7, with TRBD1 identical over 8 bases. Unmatched junction bases numbered 9, after V lost 5 bases and J lost 6 bases. The CDR3 sequence is 14 residues long. The V gene's germline CDR1 is SEHNR and CDR2 FQNEAQ (reference sequence).

The V gene is TRBV7-6, the J gene TRBJ2-2; D unclear. The ends were cut back, 6 bases at V and 1 base at J, with 9 bases in the middle. The CDR3 is 14 residues long. The V gene's germline CDR1 is SGHVS and CDR2 FNYEAQ. CDR3 coding DNA: TGTGCCAGCAGGGCACTATGGAACACCGGGGAGCTGTTTTTT. Translating it yields CASRALWNTGELFF.

The chain is built from TRBV19 and TRBJ1-4; D is uncertain. In germline, CDR1 is LNHDA, CDR2 SQIVND (reference sequence). The V and J ends lost 9 bases and 1 base respectively, with 12 bases between them. CDR3 length equals 14 residues. This CDR3 is CASQRSGTNEKLFF. In DNA form, the CDR3 reads TGTGCCAGCCAAAGGAGTGGAACTAATGAAAAACTGTTTTTT. The whole variable domain, remainder taken from reference TRBV19 and TRBJ1-4, is DGGITQSPKYLFRKEGQNVTLSCEQNLNHDAMYWYRQDPGQGLRLIYYSQIVNDFQKGDIAEGYSVSREKKESFPLTVTSAQKNPTAFYLCASQRSGTNEKLFFGSGTQLSVL.

The chain carries TRBV2 and TRBJ1-6; D is possibly TRBD1 (6 bases). Per the germline V gene, CDR1 is SNHLY and CDR2 is FYNNEI. The CDR3 loop spans 18 amino acids. V lost 3 bases to trimming and J lost 1 base, with 16 bases between them. CDR3 residues: CASSDMGGLGSYNSPLHF. In nucleotides, the CDR3 is TGTGCCAGCAGTGATATGGGGGGGCTGGGTTCCTATAATTCACCCCTCCACTTT.

There are a few counts of this clone. V usage is TRBV5-1 and J usage is TRBJ2-7; D is unresolved. The CDR3 length is 14 residues. Germline CDR1 is SGHRS and CDR2 is YFSETQ. With 4 bases removed from V and 6 bases from J, the gap between germline ends came to 17 bases. CDR3 sequence reads: CASSLTGPRGEQYF. The CDR3 DNA is TGCGCCAGCAGCCTAACTGGCCCCCGCGGCGAGCAGTACTTC.